The 21 T cell receptor beta chains below all came from one sample that was sequenced in a study of T cells expressing NK-cell markers. TCRdb derives one entry per CDR3 protein from the 5' RACE reads, leaving out DNA. Found here are about 460,000 distinct CDR3 sequences; the top ten clones hold 1.4%. The source material was blood T cells: a sorted CD56 or NKG2C T cell subset, CD4+ or CD8+ T cells, or bulk PBMC T cells (not recorded which). These receptors were collected from a woman aged 45-60 years in good health.

The V and J genes are TRBV15 and TRBJ1-5. From germline, CDR1 is LNHNV and CDR2 YYDKDF (reference sequence). This CDR3 has 11 amino acids. CDR3 in amino acids: CATSRDGSQHF.

The rearrangement links TRBV29-1 to TRBJ2-3; the TRBD2 assignment by TCRdb is unverifiable without DNA. Germline assignment: CDR1 SQVTM and CDR2 ANQGSEA. The CDR3 extends over 12 amino acids. CDR3 loop: CSVSALADTQYF.

The V gene is TRBV6-2 or TRBV6-3, the J gene TRBJ2-7. CDR3 length: 13 amino acids. Germline-derived CDR1 and CDR2 are MNHEY and SVGEGT. The CDR3 sequence: CASSYAGVYEQYF.

This chain joins TRBV19 and TRBJ2-3; TCRdb picks TRBD1, but there is no DNA to check that call. From germline, CDR1 is LNHDA and CDR2 SQIVND (reference sequence). This CDR3 has 13 residues. The CDR3 region is CAARGVSTDTQYF.

The chain joins TRBV12-3 or TRBV12-4 to TRBJ2-1; TCRdb's D call, TRBD1, is unchecked because there is no DNA. The CDR3 contains 17 residues. The CDR3 spells CASLPSAGPLPYNEQFF.

The rearrangement uses TRBV7-9 and TRBJ2-2; TCRdb's D gene call, TRBD1, goes unchecked for lack of DNA. The CDR3 contains 15 residues. CDR1 SEHNR and CDR2 FQNEAQ come from the germline V gene (reference sequence). The CDR3 here is CASSQPRLNTGELFF. Based on the CDR3 plus reference TRBV7-9 and TRBJ2-2, the full variable domain is DTGVSQNPRHKITKRGQNVTFRCDPISEHNRLYWYRQTLGQGPEFLTYFQNEAQLEKSRLLSDRFSAERPKGSFSTLEIQRTEQGDSAMYLCASSQPRLNTGELFFGEGSRLTVL.

The chain joins TRBV11-2 to TRBJ1-1. Germline V lookup: CDR1 SGHAT, CDR2 FQNNGV. This CDR3 contains 13 residues. Here the CDR3 reads CASSPPRGTEAFF. The full variable domain, rest sourced from reference TRBV11-2 and TRBJ1-1, is EAGVAQSPRYKIIEKRQSVAFWCNPISGHATLYWYQQILGQGPKLLIQFQNNGVVDDSQLPKDRFSAERLKGVDSTLKIQPAKLEDSAVYLCASSPPRGTEAFFGQGTRLTVV.

The chain recombines TRBV11-1 with TRBJ2-3; checking the TCRdb D call of TRBD1 is not possible without DNA. Per the germline V gene, CDR1 is SGHAT and CDR2 is FQDESV (reference sequence). The CDR3 totals 16 residues. CDR3: CASSLVRDRLTDTQYF.

This chain uses TRBV7-9 with TRBJ1-4; the TRBD1 assignment by TCRdb is unverifiable without DNA. CDR3 size: 17 residues. Germline loops: CDR1 SEHNR, CDR2 FQNEAQ (reference sequence). The CDR3 loop reads CASSLVLRAGGDGKLFF.

The chain joins TRBV20-1 to TRBJ1-2; as DNA is missing, the TRBD1 call by TCRdb cannot be tested. The CDR3 runs to 16 residues. Germline V gene data show CDR1 as DFQATT and CDR2 as SNEGSKA (reference sequence). This CDR3 is CSAESRDPRKGYGYTF.

The rearrangement joins TRBV4-1 to TRBJ2-7; TCRdb lists TRBD1, though no DNA is available to test this call. The CDR3 is 12 amino acids. The germline V gene has CDR1 MGHRA and CDR2 YSYEKL. The CDR3 region is CASSPYRGEQYF.

The chain employs TRBV5-1 and TRBJ2-7; TCRdb outputs TRBD2, but without DNA this stays unchecked. Germline CDR1 SGHRS, CDR2 YFSETQ. CDR3 size: 15 residues. The CDR3 protein is CASSPDPGLAYEQYF.

The chain couples TRBV4-1 to TRBJ1-1; TCRdb returns TRBD1, unconfirmable since there is no DNA. The CDR3 is 17 residues long. Germline V gene data show CDR1 as MGHRA and CDR2 as YSYEKL. The CDR3 sequence: CASRPTWDRRINTEAFF.

This chain uses TRBV5-1 with TRBJ2-6; with no DNA, the TCRdb D assignment of TRBD1 cannot be verified. CDR3 length: 16 residues. Looked up from germline, CDR1 is SGHRS and CDR2 is YFSETQ. This CDR3 is CASSFQGPGVANVLTF.

V usage is TRBV7-9 and J usage is TRBJ2-2; TCRdb returns TRBD2, unconfirmable since there is no DNA. This CDR3 is 13 amino acids long. Germline V gene lookup returns CDR1 SEHNR and CDR2 FQNEAQ (reference sequence). The CDR3 sequence is CASSRTITGELFF.

The rearrangement links TRBV7-9 to TRBJ2-1; the TCRdb call, TRBD1, lacks DNA for checking. CDR3 length: 15 amino acids. CDR1 and CDR2 from the germline V gene are SEHNR and FQNEAQ (reference sequence). The CDR3 protein is CASSTDNRVTNEQFF. The variable domain in full, with the rest retrieved from reference TRBV7-9 and TRBJ2-1, is DTGVSQNPRHKITKRGQNVTFRCDPISEHNRLYWYRQTLGQGPEFLTYFQNEAQLEKSRLLSDRFSAERPKGSFSTLEIQRTEQGDSAMYLCASSTDNRVTNEQFFGPGTRLTVL.

The chain couples TRBV4-1 to TRBJ1-1; TCRdb proposes TRBD1, but this gene call is untestable without DNA. CDR3 size: 15 residues. Germline V lookup: CDR1 MGHRA, CDR2 YSYEKL. CDR3 in amino acids: CASSQVIQGFTEAFF.

This chain links TRBV19 with TRBJ1-4. The CDR3 spans 16 residues. Germline assignment: CDR1 LNHDA and CDR2 SQIVND (reference sequence). This CDR3 is CASSILGLREREKLFF.

The chain has TRBV27 and TRBJ2-5. Germline values: CDR1 MNHEY, CDR2 SMNVEV (reference sequence). The CDR3 covers 17 residues. CDR3 sequence: CASSLSWAGLGWETQYF.

The CDR3 spells CASSLTGTPPSHTQYF. The chain joins TRBV5-5 to TRBJ2-3; TCRdb reports TRBD1, a call that lacks DNA to check it against. Germline V CDR1 and CDR2: SGHKS, YYEKEE (reference sequence). This CDR3 spans 16 amino acids.

The rearrangement joins TRBV12-3 or TRBV12-4 to TRBJ1-5. This CDR3 contains 14 residues. The CDR3 here is CASSLAAGNQPQHF.